The clone carrying this T cell receptor beta chain was seen more than once but under ten times. Antigen unknown. Data came from immunoSEQ multiplex PCR; TCRdb stores just in-frame clones and leaves some out. The repertoire holds approximately 100,000 clones, around 89% seen once, with 5.5% to 8.5% in the top ten. This CDR3 comprises 13 residues. The ends lost 7 bases at V and 6 bases at J; junction bases unmatched: 5. Germline CDR1 reads ENHRY; CDR2 reads SYGVKD. This record comes from a study of PD-1 blockade in classical Hodgkin lymphoma. Study-wide results and limits: Newly diagnosed patients were reported to start with lower TCR diversity than healthy donors.

Autologous stem cell transplantation was followed by relapse in every patient, and brentuximab vedotin exposure varied. The receptor's source is a human donor with classical Hodgkin lymphoma. This chain uses TRBV10-3 with TRBJ1-5; 8 positions match TRBD1. The input for sequencing was peripheral blood mononuclear cells (PBMCs), taken before the second cycle of nivolumab. CDR3: CAIKDRDGQPQHF. As DNA, the CDR3 is TGTGCCATCAAGGACAGGGATGGTCAGCCCCAGCATTTT.